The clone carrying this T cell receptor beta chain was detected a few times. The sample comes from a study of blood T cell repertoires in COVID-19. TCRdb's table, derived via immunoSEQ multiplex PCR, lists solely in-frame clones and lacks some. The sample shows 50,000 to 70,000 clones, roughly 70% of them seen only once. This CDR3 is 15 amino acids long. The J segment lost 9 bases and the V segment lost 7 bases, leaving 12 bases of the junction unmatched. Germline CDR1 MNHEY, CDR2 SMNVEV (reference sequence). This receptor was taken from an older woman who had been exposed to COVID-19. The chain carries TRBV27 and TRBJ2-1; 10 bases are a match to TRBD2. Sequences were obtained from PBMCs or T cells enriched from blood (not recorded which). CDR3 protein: CASTSWGTSVGEQFF. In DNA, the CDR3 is TGTGCCAGCACCTCCTGGGGGACTAGCGTAGGTGAGCAGTTCTTC.